The source of this T cell receptor beta chain is a study of prognosis after radiotherapy for stage I lung cancer (dated by TCRdb to 2020 to 2023). About the investigation overall: Between early 2018 and 2019, fewer than 20 stage I NSCLC patients were enrolled in Nanjing, China. Approximately 13 patients had adenocarcinoma and several had squamous cell carcinoma as the tumor histology. Peripheral blood TCR beta repertoires were profiled in stage I NSCLC patients before and after stereotactic body radiotherapy, and the study then linked these repertoires to distant failure. The study took one blood sample before SBRT and one after SBRT from each of roughly 20 patients and sequenced all 40 or so samples. About 20% of the 19 patients developed distant metastases after SBRT, at a median of around 7 months; the other 15 showed no significant progression. SBRT was delivered in 3 to 5 fractions with a biologically effective dose of at least 100 Gy, and image-guided IMRT or VMAT was used for delivery. The cohort comprised 13 men and about 6 women with a median age of around 73 years, ranging from 53 to 84 years. All patients were considered medically inoperable, owing to comorbidities in some 11 and refusal of surgery in about 7. Concurrent therapy was not administered to any patient alongside SBRT. Newly diagnosed primary stage I lung tumors were present in approximately 13 patients, and oligometastatic NSCLC after surgical resection of the primary tumor was present in roughly five patients. Beyond this particular receptor, the publication reports: All reported P values were unadjusted for multiple comparisons. The study was limited by its small cohort and short follow-up, and the findings require independent validation. No determination of tumor specificity was made for expanded TCR clones. After SBRT, the count of unique TCR clones dropped from a median of roughly 9,400 beforehand to approximately 7,100 afterward (Wilcoxon paired P=0.011). Post-SBRT Shannon entropy and its change from baseline were lower in patients who developed distant metastases; baseline Shannon entropy was not associated with metastases. TRBV and TRBJ usage frequencies reportedly varied with metastasis status, involving two V genes at baseline and nine V and two J genes after SBRT.

No patient had a history of other malignancies or prior chemotherapy or radiotherapy, and all had node-negative disease on CT and PET/CT. Around 6 milliliters of peripheral venous blood were drawn into EDTA tubes at each of two time points. PBMCs were isolated by Ficoll-Paque Plus density-gradient centrifugation. Immediately after collection, samples were stored at -80 degrees C until analysis. The CDR3 has 13 amino acids, counting the end cysteine and phenylalanine. Here the CDR3 DNA is all that survives: 39 bases in frame from base 1. V is pared back by 6 bases and J by 8 bases, with 13 bases lying between the germline termini. Reading the germline V gene gives CDR1 MDHEN and CDR2 SYDVKM. This clonotype was detected ten times or more. It lacks a known antigen. Qualities for individual bases were not recorded, and no much larger clone is one base off. Two rounds of multiplex PCR on genomic DNA were used to amplify the TCR beta CDR3 region. The first PCR round used primers specific to each TRBV and TRBJ gene, with sequences filed in Chinese patent CN105087789A. The second PCR round used universal primers. The Roche High Pure PCR Template Preparation Kit was used to extract genomic DNA from frozen PBMCs. Paired-end sequencing with 151 bp reads was performed on the libraries using an Illumina HiSeq 3000. The original methods were these. Raw reads lacking the multiplex PCR primer sequences were removed with CutAdapt. Using PEAR, the high-quality paired reads were merged into contigs. By alignment to reference sequences, MiXCR assigned TRB V, D and J gene segments to each contig. CDR3 sequences were clustered by base quality and sequence similarity to remove sequencing errors. Shannon entropy, normalized by the natural log of the productive TCR sequence number, served as the measure of diversity. Clonality was computed as one minus the ratio of Shannon entropy to the natural log of the number of unique clonotypes. Progression-free survival cut-offs for repertoire metrics were chosen using the Youden index of ROC curves, with analyses run in R 3.5.3. TCRdb reworked the public reads: Q25 trimming with fastp, MiXCR clone assembly, productive beta chains retained. Under each unique CDR3 protein, matching rows form one entry showing the most common genes and DNA. The V and J calls were determined by TCRdb, not by the authors. In all, the sample holds roughly 29,000 distinct CDR3 sequences, and approximately 31% of those were seen once. Over 10% of the sample comes from the top ten.

The sequence was obtained from a donor at least 50 years old with non-small cell lung cancer. The rearranged segments are TRBV28 and TRBJ1-4; no confident D gene assignment can be made. The sample consisted of PBMCs, taken before or after stereotactic body radiation therapy (not recorded which). Here the CDR3 is given as CASRVSMGEKLFF. The sequenced DNA: TGTGCCAGCAGGGTGTCTATGGGAGAAAAACTGTTTTTT.